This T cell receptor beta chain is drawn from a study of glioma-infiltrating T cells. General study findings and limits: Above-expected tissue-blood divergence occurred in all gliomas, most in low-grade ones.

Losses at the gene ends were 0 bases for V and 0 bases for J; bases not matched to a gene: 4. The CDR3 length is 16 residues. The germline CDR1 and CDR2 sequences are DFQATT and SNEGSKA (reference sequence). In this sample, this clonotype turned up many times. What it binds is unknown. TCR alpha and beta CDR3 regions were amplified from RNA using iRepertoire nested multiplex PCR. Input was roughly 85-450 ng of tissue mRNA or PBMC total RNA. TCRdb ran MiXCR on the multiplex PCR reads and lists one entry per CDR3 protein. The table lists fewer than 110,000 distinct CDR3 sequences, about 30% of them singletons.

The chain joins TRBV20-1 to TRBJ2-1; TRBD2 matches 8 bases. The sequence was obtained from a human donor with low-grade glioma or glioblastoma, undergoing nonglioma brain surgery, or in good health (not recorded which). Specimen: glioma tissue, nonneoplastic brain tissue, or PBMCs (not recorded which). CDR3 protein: CSARDSGKYSYNEQFF. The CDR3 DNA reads TGCAGTGCTAGAGATAGCGGGAAATACTCCTACAATGAGCAGTTCTTC.